The clone carrying this T cell receptor (beta chain) is labeled as large. Its antigen remains unknown. The sample comes from a study of chemoradiotherapy in HPV16-positive cancers. Study-wide background: Candidate HPV-specific T-cell clones and common TCR motifs came from functional assays in a couple of HPV16-positive patients.

Study findings and constraints: Non-HPV-specific T cells did not expand in tumors during treatment, whereas candidate HPV-specific clones and E7-related motifs did. HPV-specific T cells were functionally defined from only a couple of HPV16-positive patients.

Data came from immunoSEQ multiplex PCR; TCRdb stores just in-frame clones and leaves some out. The table includes 5,000 or so clones, roughly 80% detected once. CDR3 length: 14 residues. Trimming pared 1 base from V and 8 bases from J, leaving 15 bases between. Germline V gene sequence: CDR1 SGHRS, CDR2 YFSETQ. Repeated repertoire sampling spanned the course of chemoradiotherapy. The specimen was tumor tissue, collected from a patient who underwent chemoradiotherapy. The chain uses TRBV5-1 and TRBJ1-2; D perhaps matches TRBD1 (5 bases). This receptor was obtained from a human donor with HPV-associated anogenital cancer. In nucleotides, the CDR3 is TGCGCCAGCAGCTTGCCGGGGACTACTCGGGGCTACACCTTC. Translated, it gives CASSLPGTTRGYTF.